The rows below give T cell receptor beta chains drawn from one sample of a study of beta chain features in type 1 diabetes. Profiling relied on immunoSEQ multiplex PCR, and the TCRdb table lists in-frame clones only, not all of them. The repertoire includes 250,000 to 350,000 clones, 15% of them detected once, and less than 0.02% sits in the top ten. Sequencing input: naive CD4+ T cells from blood. All receptors derive from a man in his late teens or twenties with type 1 diabetes. CDR3s include the opening cysteine and the closing phenylalanine or tryptophan. A D gene is named only where the DNA matches it firmly. For some rows the clone size is stated as once, few or many, or as a class when expanded; others skip it.

CDR3: CASSQVGQAYEQYF; DNA: TGCGCCAGCAGCCAAGTCGGACAGGCCTACGAGCAGTACTTC; V: TRBV4-3; J: TRBJ2-7; size: NA; D: TRBD1
CDR3: CSVAGNSNQPQHF; DNA: TGCAGCGTTGCAGGGAATAGCAATCAGCCCCAGCATTTT; V: TRBV29-1; J: TRBJ1-5; size: few; D: NA
CDR3: CASSLGTAQGYNEQFF; DNA: TGCGCCAGCAGCTTAGGGACAGCTCAGGGGTACAATGAGCAGTTCTTC; V: TRBV4-3; J: TRBJ2-1; size: NA; D: TRBD1
CDR3: CASSSPTGYEQYF; DNA: TGTGCCAGCAGTTCGCCTACAGGGTACGAGCAGTACTTC; V: TRBV28; J: TRBJ2-7; size: NA; D: NA
CDR3: CASSLGQTYEQYF; DNA: TGTGCCAGCTCACTAGGACAGACCTACGAGCAGTACTTC; V: TRBV18; J: TRBJ2-7; size: NA; D: NA
CDR3: CASSLPGQGETQYF; DNA: TGTGCCAGCAGCTTACCTGGACAGGGAGAGACCCAGTACTTC; V: TRBV7-2; J: TRBJ2-5; size: few; D: TRBD1
CDR3: CASRSTGDYGYTF; DNA: TGTGCCAGCAGGTCGACAGGGGACTATGGCTACACCTTC; V: TRBV7-2; J: TRBJ1-2; size: few; D: TRBD1
CDR3: CASSLAGDRALSTDTQYF; DNA: TGCGCCAGCAGCTTGGCCGGGGACAGGGCCCTGAGCACAGATACGCAGTATTTT; V: TRBV5-1; J: TRBJ2-3; size: NA; D: TRBD1
CDR3: CASRDARGQGQPQHF; DNA: TGCGCCAGCAGAGATGCTAGGGGGCAAGGGCAGCCCCAGCATTTT; V: TRBV5-1; J: TRBJ1-5; size: NA; D: TRBD1
CDR3: CSGGGRRGSSYNEQFF; DNA: TGCAGCGGGGGGGGAAGGCGGGGCAGCTCCTACAATGAGCAGTTCTTC; V: TRBV29-1; J: TRBJ2-1; size: few; D: TRBD2
CDR3: CASSPRGGEQYF; DNA: TGTGCCAGCAGTCCCCGAGGGGGCGAGCAGTACTTC; V: TRBV7-9; J: TRBJ2-7; size: few; D: NA
CDR3: CASNYGPGGKWTDTQYF; DNA: TGTGCCAGCAATTACGGACCGGGCGGGAAGTGGACAGATACGCAGTATTTT; V: TRBV28; J: TRBJ2-3; size: NA; D: NA
CDR3: CASSWGDRAWNTEAFF; DNA: TGTGCCAGCAGCTGGGGGGACCGGGCTTGGAACACTGAAGCTTTCTTT; V: TRBV5-6; J: TRBJ1-1; size: NA; D: NA
CDR3: CASSSGVGFSGANVLTF; DNA: TGTGCCAGCAGCTCCGGGGTCGGGTTCTCTGGGGCCAACGTCCTGACTTTC; V: TRBV5-4; J: TRBJ2-6; size: NA; D: NA
CDR3: CASSPKGQATDTQYF; DNA: TGTGCCAGCAGCCCTAAGGGACAGGCCACAGATACGCAGTATTTT; V: TRBV11-2; J: TRBJ2-3; size: NA; D: TRBD1
CDR3: CASSPTSGNYNEQFF; DNA: TGTGCCAGCAGCCCGACTAGCGGAAATTACAATGAGCAGTTCTTC; V: TRBV14; J: TRBJ2-1; size: few; D: TRBD2
CDR3: CASSEYGTSGRPLNEQFF; DNA: TGTGCCAGCAGTGAATATGGGACTAGCGGGAGGCCACTAAATGAGCAGTTCTTC; V: TRBV25-1; J: TRBJ2-1; size: NA; D: TRBD2
CDR3: CAWDKSVANTEAFF; DNA: TGTGCCTGGGACAAGTCAGTTGCGAACACTGAAGCTTTCTTT; V: TRBV30; J: TRBJ1-1; size: few; D: NA